This TCR beta chain comes out of a study of STAT5B mutations in CD4+ large granular lymphocyte leukemia. Per germline, CDR1 LNHDA and CDR2 SQIVND (reference sequence). V lost 5 bases to trimming and J lost 0 bases; unmatched junction nucleotides: 4. The CDR3 loop spans 15 amino acids. Remarks on this clone: Its target is unknown.

Healthy controls were blood donor buffy coats. Study-wide points: Main leukemic clonotypes were patient-specific, but roughly 25% appeared at low frequency elsewhere. Without putative leukemic clones, patient CD4-sorted repertoires remained more clonal than healthy CD4+ repertoires.

This was a survey-level run. The table came from immunoSEQ multiplex PCR; TCRdb's copy has only in-frame clones and leaves some out. The table has approximately 23,000 clones, 60% to 85% seen once. Sequences were obtained from CD4+ T cells from blood buffy coats. This sequence was found in a human donor in good health. The genes are TRBV19 and TRBJ1-1, with 9 bases lining up with TRBD1. CDR3 protein: CASSFRTGVNTEAFF. The CDR3 DNA reads as TGTGCCAGTAGTTTTAGGACAGGGGTGAACACTGAAGCTTTCTTT.